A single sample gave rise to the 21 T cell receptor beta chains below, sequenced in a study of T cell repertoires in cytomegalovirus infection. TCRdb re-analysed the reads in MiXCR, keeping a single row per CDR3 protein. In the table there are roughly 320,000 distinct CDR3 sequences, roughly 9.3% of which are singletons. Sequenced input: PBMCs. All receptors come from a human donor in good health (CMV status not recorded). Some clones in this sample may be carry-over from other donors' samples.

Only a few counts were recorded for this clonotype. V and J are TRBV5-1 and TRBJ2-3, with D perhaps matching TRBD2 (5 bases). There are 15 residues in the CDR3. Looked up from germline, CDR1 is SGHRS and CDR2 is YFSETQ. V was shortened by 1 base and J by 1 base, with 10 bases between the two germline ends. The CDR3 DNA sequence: TGCGCCAGCAGCTTGTTGGCGGAGGGCACAGATACGCAGTATTTT. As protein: CASSLLAEGTDTQYF.

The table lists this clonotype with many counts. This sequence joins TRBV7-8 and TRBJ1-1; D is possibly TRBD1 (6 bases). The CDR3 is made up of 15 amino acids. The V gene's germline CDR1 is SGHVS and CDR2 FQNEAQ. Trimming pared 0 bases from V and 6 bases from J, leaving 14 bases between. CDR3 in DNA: TGTGCCAGCAGCTTAGCCTATTTAGGGGGGTCTGAAGCTTTCTTT. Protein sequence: CASSLAYLGGSEAFF.

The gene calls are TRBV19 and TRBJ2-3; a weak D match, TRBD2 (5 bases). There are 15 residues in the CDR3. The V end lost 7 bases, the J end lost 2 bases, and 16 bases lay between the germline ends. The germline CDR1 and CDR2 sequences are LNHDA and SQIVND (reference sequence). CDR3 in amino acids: CASTDGLDYTDTQYF. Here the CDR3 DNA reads TGTGCCAGTACCGATGGGTTAGACTACACAGATACGCAGTATTTT.

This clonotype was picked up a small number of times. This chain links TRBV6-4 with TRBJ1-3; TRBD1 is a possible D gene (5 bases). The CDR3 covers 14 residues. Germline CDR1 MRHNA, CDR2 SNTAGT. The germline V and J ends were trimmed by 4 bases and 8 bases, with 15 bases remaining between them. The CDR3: CASSVSRGRDTIYF. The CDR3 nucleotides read TGTGCCAGCAGTGTGTCTCGGGGACGGGACACCATATATTTT.

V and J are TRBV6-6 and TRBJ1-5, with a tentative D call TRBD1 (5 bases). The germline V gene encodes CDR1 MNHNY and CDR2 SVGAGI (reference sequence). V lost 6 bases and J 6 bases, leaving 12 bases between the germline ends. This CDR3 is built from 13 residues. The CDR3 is CASSPDSSQPQHF. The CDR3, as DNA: TGTGCCAGCAGCCCTGACAGCTCTCAGCCCCAGCATTTT.

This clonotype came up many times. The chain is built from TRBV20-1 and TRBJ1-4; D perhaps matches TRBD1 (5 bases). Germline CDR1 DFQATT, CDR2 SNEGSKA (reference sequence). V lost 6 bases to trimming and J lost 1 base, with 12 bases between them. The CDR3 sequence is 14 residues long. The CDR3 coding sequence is TGCAGTGCCCGAGCGGGGCTAACTAATGAAAAACTGTTTTTT. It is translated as CSARAGLTNEKLFF.

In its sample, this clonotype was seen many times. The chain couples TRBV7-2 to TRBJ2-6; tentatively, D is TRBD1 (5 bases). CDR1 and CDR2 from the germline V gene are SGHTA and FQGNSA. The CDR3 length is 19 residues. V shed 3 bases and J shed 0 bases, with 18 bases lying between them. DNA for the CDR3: TGTGCCAGCAGCTTTAACCCGACAGTCCACGGCTCTGGGGCCAACGTCCTGACTTTC. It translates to CASSFNPTVHGSGANVLTF.

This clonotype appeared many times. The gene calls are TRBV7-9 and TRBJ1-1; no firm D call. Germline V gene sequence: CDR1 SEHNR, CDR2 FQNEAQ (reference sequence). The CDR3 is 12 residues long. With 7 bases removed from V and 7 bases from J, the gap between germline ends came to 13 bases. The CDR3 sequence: CASILGLSEAFF. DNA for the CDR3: TGTGCCAGCATCCTAGGGCTGAGTGAAGCTTTCTTT.

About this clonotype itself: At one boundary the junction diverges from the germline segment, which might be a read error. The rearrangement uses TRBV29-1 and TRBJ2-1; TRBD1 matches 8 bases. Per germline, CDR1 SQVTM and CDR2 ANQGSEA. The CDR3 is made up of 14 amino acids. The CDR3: CSVVGTGPYNQQFF. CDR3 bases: TGCAGCGTGGTCGGGACAGGTCCTTACAATCAGCAGTTCTTC.

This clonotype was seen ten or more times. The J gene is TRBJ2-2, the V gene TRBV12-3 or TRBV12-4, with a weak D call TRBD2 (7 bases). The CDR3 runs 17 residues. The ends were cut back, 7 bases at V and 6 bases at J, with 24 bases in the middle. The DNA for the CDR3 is TGTGCCAGCACGGCGATCCAGGGGAGGGGAATTCCCGGGGAGCTGTTTTTT. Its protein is CASTAIQGRGIPGELFF.

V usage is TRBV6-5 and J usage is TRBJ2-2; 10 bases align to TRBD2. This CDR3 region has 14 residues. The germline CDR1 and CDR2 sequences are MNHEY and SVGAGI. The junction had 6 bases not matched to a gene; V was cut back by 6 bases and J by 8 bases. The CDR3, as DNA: TGTGCCAGCAGCCTTTTTAGCGGGGGGGGGGAGCTGTTTTTT. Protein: CASSLFSGGGELFF.

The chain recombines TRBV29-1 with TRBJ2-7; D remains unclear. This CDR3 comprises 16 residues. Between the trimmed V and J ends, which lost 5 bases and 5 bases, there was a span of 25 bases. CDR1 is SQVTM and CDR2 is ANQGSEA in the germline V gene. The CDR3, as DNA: TGCAGCGTTAAGGATAGGGTGGCCCTAGGCTCGGACGAGCAGTACGTC. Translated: CSVKDRVALGSDEQYV.

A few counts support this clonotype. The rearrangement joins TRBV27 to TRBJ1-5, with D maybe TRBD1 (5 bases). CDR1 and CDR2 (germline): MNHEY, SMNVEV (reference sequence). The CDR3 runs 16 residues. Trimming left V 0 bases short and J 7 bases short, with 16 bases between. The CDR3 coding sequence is TGTGCCAGCAGTTTATCCTGGCAGGGCAATCGACAGCCCCAGCATTTT. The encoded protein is CASSLSWQGNRQPQHF.

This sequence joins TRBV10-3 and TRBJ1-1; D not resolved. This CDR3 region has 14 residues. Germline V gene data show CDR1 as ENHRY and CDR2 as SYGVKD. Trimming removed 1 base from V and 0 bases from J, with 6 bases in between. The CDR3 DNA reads TGTGCCATCAGTGAGTACGTGATGAACACTGAAGCTTTCTTT. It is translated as CAISEYVMNTEAFF.

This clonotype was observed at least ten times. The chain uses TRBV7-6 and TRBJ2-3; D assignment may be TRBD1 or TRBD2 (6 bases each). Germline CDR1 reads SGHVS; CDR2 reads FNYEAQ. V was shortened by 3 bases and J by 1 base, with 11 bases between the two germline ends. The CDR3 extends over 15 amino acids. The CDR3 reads CASSFRGLGTDTQYF. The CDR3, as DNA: TGTGCCAGCAGCTTCAGGGGACTCGGCACAGATACGCAGTATTTT.

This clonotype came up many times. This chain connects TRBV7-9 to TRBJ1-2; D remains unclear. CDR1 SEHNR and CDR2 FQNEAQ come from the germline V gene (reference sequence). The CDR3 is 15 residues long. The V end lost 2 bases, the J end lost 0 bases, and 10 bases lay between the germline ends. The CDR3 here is CASSLYAAANYGYTF. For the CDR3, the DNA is TGTGCCAGCAGCTTATATGCCGCAGCTAACTATGGCTACACCTTC.

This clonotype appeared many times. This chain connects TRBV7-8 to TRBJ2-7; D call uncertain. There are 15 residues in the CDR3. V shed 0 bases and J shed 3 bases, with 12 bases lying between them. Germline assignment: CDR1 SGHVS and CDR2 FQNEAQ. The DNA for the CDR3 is TGTGCCAGCAGCTTAGCTAGGGATCGGAGCTACGAGCAGTACTTC. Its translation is CASSLARDRSYEQYF.

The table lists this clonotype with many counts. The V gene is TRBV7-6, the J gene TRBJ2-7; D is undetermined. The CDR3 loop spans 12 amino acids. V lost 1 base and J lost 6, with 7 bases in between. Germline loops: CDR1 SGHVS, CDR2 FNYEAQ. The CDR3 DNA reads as TGTGCCAGCAGCTTAGACCCAGCCGAGCAGTACTTC. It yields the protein CASSLDPAEQYF.

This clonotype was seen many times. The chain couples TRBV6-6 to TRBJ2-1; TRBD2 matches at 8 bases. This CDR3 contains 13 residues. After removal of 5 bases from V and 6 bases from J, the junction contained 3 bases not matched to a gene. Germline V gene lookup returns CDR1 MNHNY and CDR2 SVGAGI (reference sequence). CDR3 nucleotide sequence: TGTGCCAGCAGTAAGGGACTAGTCAATGAGCAGTTCTTC. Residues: CASSKGLVNEQFF.

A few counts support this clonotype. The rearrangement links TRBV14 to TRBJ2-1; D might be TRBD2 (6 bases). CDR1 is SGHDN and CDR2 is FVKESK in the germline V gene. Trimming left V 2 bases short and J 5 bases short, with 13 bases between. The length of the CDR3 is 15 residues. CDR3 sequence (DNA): TGTGCCAGCAGCCAACGGCGGGGAGCAAACAATGAGCAGTTCTTC. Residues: CASSQRRGANNEQFF. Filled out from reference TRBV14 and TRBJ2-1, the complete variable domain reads EAGVTQFPSHSVIEKGQTVTLRCDPISGHDNLYWYRRVMGKEIKFLLHFVKESKQDESGMPNNRFLAERTGGTYSTLKVQPAELEDSGVYFCASSQRRGANNEQFFGPGTRLTVL.

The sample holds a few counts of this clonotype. The CDR3: CASSRQNLYGYTF. CDR3 bases: TGTGCCAGCAGCCGGCAGAACCTCTATGGCTACACCTTC. V and J are TRBV14 and TRBJ1-2; D gene unclear. Germline V lookup: CDR1 SGHDN, CDR2 FVKESK. V was pared by 4 bases and J by 4 bases, with 10 bases between. The CDR3 has 13 residues.